The rows below give T cell receptor beta chains drawn from one sample of a study of regulatory T cells in long-lasting Graves disease. TCRdb reprocessed the multiplex PCR reads with MiXCR, giving one entry per CDR3 protein. Among 350,000 to 450,000 distinct CDR3 sequences, 23% were seen once, and the ten largest hold around 30%. The source was peripheral blood mononuclear cells (PBMCs), collected when the disease was refractory, from a patient treated with antithyroid drugs. These receptors were obtained from a middle-aged woman with Graves disease. Each CDR3 is given with its conserved first and last residue. Each record gives: D gene, CDR3 length, clone size, V gene, J gene, CDR3 protein, CDR3 DNA. A D gene is named only where the DNA matches it firmly. Clone size, where shown, is once, few, many, or a class for clones that have expanded.

TRBD1	15	-	TRBV4-1	TRBJ2-5	CASSHLTGGLETQYF	TGCGCCAGCAGCCATTTGACAGGGGGCCTGGAGACCCAGTACTTC
TRBD2	16	-	TRBV19	TRBJ2-3	CASSRGLRPSTDTQYF	TGTGCCAGTAGTAGGGGACTACGACCTAGCACAGATACGCAGTATTTT
TRBD2	17	-	TRBV28	TRBJ2-7	CASIPEGLSGSAALSYF	TGTGCCAGCATCCCCGAAGGGTTGAGCGGGAGCGCCGCTCTGTCGTACTTC
-	14	-	TRBV20-1	TRBJ1-5	CSARRTGVNQPQHF	TGCAGTGCTAGACGAACTGGGGTCAATCAGCCCCAGCATTTT
TRBD1	16	-	TRBV28	TRBJ1-1	CASTVADRDPVAGAFF	TGTGCCAGCACGGTCGCTGACAGGGATCCGGTCGCCGGAGCTTTCTTT
-	15	-	TRBV5-6	TRBJ1-1	CASSALTTGKKEAFF	TGTGCCAGCAGCGCGCTTACCACAGGGAAGAAAGAAGCTTTCTTT
-	13	-	TRBV6-2/TRBV6-3	TRBJ2-7	CASSFQGTREQYF	TGTGCCAGCAGTTTCCAAGGGACACGGGAGCAGTACTTC
-	13	many	TRBV5-1	TRBJ1-1	CASSVTANTEAFF	TGCGCCAGCAGCGTAACGGCGAACACTGAAGCTTTCTTT
-	13	-	TRBV7-9	TRBJ1-1	CASSPPGTSEAFF	TGTGCCAGCAGCCCACCCGGGACATCTGAAGCTTTCTTT
TRBD1	14	-	TRBV2	TRBJ1-2	CASDGQGANYGYTF	TGTGCCAGCGACGGACAGGGTGCTAACTATGGCTACACCTTC
-	13	few	TRBV25-1	TRBJ2-7	CASVGTGLYEQYF	TGTGCCAGCGTAGGTACAGGTTTATACGAGCAGTACTTC
TRBD1	16	many	TRBV28	TRBJ1-5	CASRTGARTGYQPQHF	TGTGCCAGCAGAACTGGGGCCCGGACAGGGTATCAGCCCCAGCATTTT
-	15	many	TRBV5-1	TRBJ2-6	CASSLLLSGANVLTF	TGTGCCAGCAGCTTGCTTCTCTCTGGGGCCAACGTCCTGACTTTC
TRBD2	13	few	TRBV24-1	TRBJ2-3	CASEREGTDTQYF	TGTGCCTCAGAGCGGGAGGGCACAGATACGCAGTATTTT